This passage covers 17 T cell receptor beta chains from one sample sequenced in a study of blood T cell repertoires in COVID-19. Libraries were prepared by immunoSEQ multiplex PCR; TCRdb keeps only in-frame clonotypes and omits some of them. This table has under 250,000 clones, around 83% appearing once. Sequences were obtained from peripheral blood. Receptors were obtained from a woman aged 18 to 35 with acute or convalescent COVID-19.

The V gene is TRBV7-2, the J gene TRBJ2-5, with 7 bases identical to TRBD2. J gave up 5 bases and V 1 base, and 7 bases lay outside the gene matches. Germline-derived CDR1 and CDR2 are SGHTA and FQGNSA. CDR3 size: 15 residues. CDR3 loop: CASSLVYTGGETQYF. As DNA, the CDR3 is TGTGCCAGCAGCTTAGTCTATACCGGGGGGGAGACCCAGTACTTC.

This clone was counted a single time. The V gene is TRBV29-1, the J gene TRBJ2-7; 10 nucleotides align to TRBD1. V shed 4 bases and J 5 bases; nucleotides not matched to a gene: 5. From germline, CDR1 is SQVTM and CDR2 ANQGSEA. The CDR3 runs 13 residues. Here the CDR3 reads CSVGGTGDDEQYF. For the CDR3, the DNA is TGCAGCGTTGGGGGGACAGGGGACGACGAGCAGTACTTC.

This clone appeared a few times. This sequence joins TRBV2 and TRBJ1-1; D gene unclear. With 8 bases removed from V and 1 base from J, the gap between germline ends came to 8 bases. In germline, CDR1 is SNHLY, CDR2 FYNNEI. The CDR3 covers 12 residues. The DNA for the CDR3 is TGTGCCAGCCCTGAGGGGAACACTGAAGCTTTCTTT. Translated: CASPEGNTEAFF. Drawing the rest from reference TRBV2 and TRBJ1-1, the complete variable domain is EPEVTQTPSHQVTQMGQEVILRCVPISNHLYFYWYRQILGQKVEFLVSFYNNEISEKSEIFDDQFSVERPDGSNFTLKIRSTKLEDSAMYFCASPEGNTEAFFGQGTRLTVV.

The chain uses TRBV19 and TRBJ1-2; TRBD1 agrees at 10 bases. The CDR3 is made up of 13 amino acids. Unmatched junction bases numbered 4, after V lost 5 bases and J lost 7 bases. Germline V lookup: CDR1 LNHDA, CDR2 SQIVND (reference sequence). The CDR3 bases are TGTGCCAGTAGTTCCGACAGGGGGCTTGGCTACACCTTC. It translates to CASSSDRGLGYTF.

The chain has TRBV10-2 and TRBJ1-4; TRBD1 aligns across 11 bases. Losses at the gene ends were 6 bases for V and 3 bases for J; bases not matched to a gene: 6. The CDR3 consists of 16 residues. In germline, CDR1 is WSHSY, CDR2 SAAADI. CDR3 loop: CASSAGTGGANEKLFF. In nucleotides, the CDR3 is TGCGCCAGCAGCGCCGGGACAGGGGGAGCTAATGAAAAACTGTTTTTT.

The chain carries TRBV28 and TRBJ1-1, with a weak D call TRBD1 (6 bases). Trimming took off 8 bases at V and 0 bases at J, with 10 bases between the two ends. Germline V CDR1 and CDR2: MDHEN, SYDVKM. The CDR3 is 13 amino acids. The CDR3 bases are TGTGCCAGCTGGGGGCGGATGAACACTGAAGCTTTCTTT. This encodes CASWGRMNTEAFF.

This chain joins TRBV6-2 or TRBV6-3 and TRBJ1-1; D gene uncertain. The CDR3 totals 15 residues. The V and J ends lost 2 bases and 4 bases respectively, with 14 bases between them. Germline assignment: CDR1 MNHEY and CDR2 SVGEGT. The CDR3 here is CASSYGAGWRTEAFF. CDR3 sequence (DNA): TGTGCCAGCAGTTACGGAGCGGGATGGCGCACTGAAGCTTTCTTT.

The chain couples TRBV10-2 to TRBJ1-2, with a tentative D call TRBD1 (6 bases). V was pared by 3 bases and J by 7 bases, with 12 bases between. This CDR3 contains 13 residues. CDR1 is WSHSY and CDR2 is SAAADI in the germline V gene. This CDR3 reads CASSEMGARGYTF. The CDR3 nucleotides read TGCGCCAGCAGTGAAATGGGGGCGCGTGGCTACACCTTC.

This chain links TRBV3-1 (or the pseudogene TRBV3-2) with TRBJ2-3; 7 positions agree with TRBD1. V gave up 5 bases and J gave up 2 bases; unmatched junction bases: 10. CDR1 is LGHDT, CDR2 YNNKEL, per germline (reference sequence). The CDR3 extends over 16 amino acids. In DNA, the CDR3 is TGTGCCAGCAGCACCGGGACAGTAAGGTTCACAGATACGCAGTATTTT. Its protein product is CASSTGTVRFTDTQYF.

The gene calls are TRBV18 and TRBJ2-7, with TRBD2 matching over 8 bases. Germline CDR1 KGHSH, CDR2 LQKENI. J lost 1 base, V lost 3 bases, and 8 bases had no gene match. The CDR3 has 16 residues. The CDR3 DNA reads TGTGCCAGCTCACCCTCCGGACTAGCTGGTTCCTACGAGCAGTACTTC. Protein sequence: CASSPSGLAGSYEQYF.

The genes are TRBV2 and TRBJ2-7; D is ambiguous. Germline V gives CDR1 SNHLY, CDR2 FYNNEI. V shed 1 base and J shed 4 bases, with 5 bases lying between them. The CDR3 extends over 12 amino acids. Written as DNA, the CDR3 is TGTGCCAGCAGTGAAGGGCAATACGAGCAGTACTTC. This encodes CASSEGQYEQYF. The full variable domain, in which reference TRBV2 and TRBJ2-7 provide the parts outside the CDR3, is EPEVTQTPSHQVTQMGQEVILRCVPISNHLYFYWYRQILGQKVEFLVSFYNNEISEKSEIFDDQFSVERPDGSNFTLKIRSTKLEDSAMYFCASSEGQYEQYFGPGTRLTVT.

The V and J genes are TRBV28 and TRBJ1-6, with D tentatively TRBD1 (5 bases). Germline values: CDR1 MDHEN, CDR2 SYDVKM. Trimming took 4 bases from V and 14 from J, leaving 9 bases between them. The CDR3 is made up of 11 amino acids. CDR3 sequence (DNA): TGTGCCAGCAGTTCCAGGGATGCCCTCCACTTT. Protein product: CASSSRDALHF.

This chain connects TRBV7-9 to TRBJ1-1; the D gene is possibly TRBD1 (5 bases). Germline-derived CDR1 and CDR2 are SEHNR and FQNEAQ (reference sequence). V lost 6 bases and J 0 bases, leaving 14 bases between the germline ends. The CDR3 runs 15 residues. CDR3 sequence: CASSDSGIMNTEAFF. DNA for the CDR3: TGTGCCAGCAGTGATTCAGGGATTATGAACACTGAAGCTTTCTTT.

The rearrangement joins TRBV27 to TRBJ1-5; no reliable D call. V lost 6 bases, J lost 6 bases, and 15 bases lay in between. This CDR3 region has 14 residues. The germline CDR1 and CDR2 sequences are MNHEY and SMNVEV (reference sequence). The CDR3 region is CASSTTGPPQPQHF. CDR3 sequence (DNA): TGTGCCAGCAGCACTACTGGCCCCCCTCAGCCCCAGCATTTT.

This chain links TRBV10-1 with TRBJ1-4, with D possibly TRBD1 on 5 matching bases. Trimming stripped 7 bases from V and 14 bases from J, with 17 bases between. The CDR3 loop spans 12 amino acids. From germline, CDR1 is WNHNN and CDR2 SYGVQD (reference sequence). DNA of the CDR3: TGCGCCAGCATCCCGGACACAGGATTTCTGTTTTTT. Translated, it gives CASIPDTGFLFF.

CDR3 region: CASSLASGGATFF. The DNA for the CDR3 is TGTGCCAGCAGTTTGGCGTCCGGGGGGGCAACTTTCTTT. The chain uses TRBV12-3 or TRBV12-4 and TRBJ1-1; D may be TRBD1 (6 bases). The V and J ends lost 3 bases and 12 bases respectively, with 17 bases between them. The CDR3 runs 13 residues.

This clone was recorded only once. V usage is TRBV7-9 and J usage is TRBJ2-3; D unclear. CDR3 length: 13 residues. Germline values: CDR1 SEHNR, CDR2 FQNEAQ (reference sequence). Between the trimmed V and J ends, which lost 8 bases and 3 bases, there was a span of 12 bases. The CDR3 protein is CASDHRRTDTQYF. Written as DNA, the CDR3 is TGTGCCAGCGACCACCGGAGAACAGATACGCAGTATTTT.